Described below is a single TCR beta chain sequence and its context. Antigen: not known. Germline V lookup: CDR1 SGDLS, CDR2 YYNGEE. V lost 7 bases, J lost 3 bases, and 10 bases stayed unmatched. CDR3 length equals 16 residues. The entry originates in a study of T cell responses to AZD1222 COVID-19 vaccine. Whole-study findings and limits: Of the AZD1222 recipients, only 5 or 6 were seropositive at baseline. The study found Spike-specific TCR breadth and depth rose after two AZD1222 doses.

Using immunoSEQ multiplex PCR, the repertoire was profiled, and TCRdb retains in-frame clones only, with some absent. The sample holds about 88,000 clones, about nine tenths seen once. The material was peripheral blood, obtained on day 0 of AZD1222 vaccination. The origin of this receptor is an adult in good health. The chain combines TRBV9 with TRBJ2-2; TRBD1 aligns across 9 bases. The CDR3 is CASAALRTGDTGELFF. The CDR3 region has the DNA TGTGCCAGCGCTGCTCTCCGGACAGGGGACACCGGGGAGCTGTTTTTT.